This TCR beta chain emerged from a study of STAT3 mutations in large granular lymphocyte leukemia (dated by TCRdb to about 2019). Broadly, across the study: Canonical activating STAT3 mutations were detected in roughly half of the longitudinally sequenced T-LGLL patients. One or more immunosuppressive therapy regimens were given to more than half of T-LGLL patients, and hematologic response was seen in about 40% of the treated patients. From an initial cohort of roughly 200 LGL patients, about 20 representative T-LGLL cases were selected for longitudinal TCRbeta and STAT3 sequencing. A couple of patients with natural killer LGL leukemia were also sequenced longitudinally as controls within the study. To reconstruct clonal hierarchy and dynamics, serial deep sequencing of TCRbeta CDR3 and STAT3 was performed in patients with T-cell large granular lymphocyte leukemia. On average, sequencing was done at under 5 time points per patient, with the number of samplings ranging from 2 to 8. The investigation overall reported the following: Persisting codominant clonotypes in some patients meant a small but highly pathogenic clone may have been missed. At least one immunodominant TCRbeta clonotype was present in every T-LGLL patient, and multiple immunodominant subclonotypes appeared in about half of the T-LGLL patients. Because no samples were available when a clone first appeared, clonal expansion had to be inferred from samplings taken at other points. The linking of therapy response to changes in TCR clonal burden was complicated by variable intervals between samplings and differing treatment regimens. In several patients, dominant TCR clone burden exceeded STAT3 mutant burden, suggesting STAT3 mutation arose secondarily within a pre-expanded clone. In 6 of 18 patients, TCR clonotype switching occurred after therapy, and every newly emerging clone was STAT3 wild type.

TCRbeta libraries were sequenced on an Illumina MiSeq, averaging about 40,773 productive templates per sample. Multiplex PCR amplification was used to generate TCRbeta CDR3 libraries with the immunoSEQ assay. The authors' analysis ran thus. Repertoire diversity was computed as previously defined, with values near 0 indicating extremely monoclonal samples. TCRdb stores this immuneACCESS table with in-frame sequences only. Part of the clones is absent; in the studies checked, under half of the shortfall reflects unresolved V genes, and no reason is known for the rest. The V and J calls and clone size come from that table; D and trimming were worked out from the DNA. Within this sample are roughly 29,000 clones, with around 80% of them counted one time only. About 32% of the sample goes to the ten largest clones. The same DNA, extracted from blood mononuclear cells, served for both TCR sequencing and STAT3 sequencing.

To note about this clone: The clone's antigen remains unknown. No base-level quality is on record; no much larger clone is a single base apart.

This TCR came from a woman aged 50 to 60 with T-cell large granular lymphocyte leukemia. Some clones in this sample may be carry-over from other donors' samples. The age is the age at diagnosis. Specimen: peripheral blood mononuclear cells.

The DNA is TGTGCCATCAGTGAGCGCGGCGACTCACTCTATGGCTACACCTTC. This is translated as CAISERGDSLYGYTF. This sequence uses TRBV10-3 and TRBJ1-2; there is no confident call for the D gene. V gives up 2 bases and J gives up 4 bases, and the segment between their germline ends measures 14 bases. There are 15 amino acids in the CDR3, from cysteine to phenylalanine inclusive. Only the CDR3 portion is preserved as DNA: 45 bases, with reading frame beginning at the first base. Looking up the germline V gene yields CDR1 ENHRY and CDR2 SYGVKD.